These 7 T cell receptor beta chains were sequenced from one sample in a study of blood T cell repertoires in COVID-19 (TCRdb year 2020). The library was made by the immunoSEQ multiplex PCR assay. In TCRdb, the immuneACCESS table is reduced to in-frame sequences with V and J assigned. These tables do not hold every clone; where another copy was compared, an unresolved V gene accounts for under half, and the others remain unexplained. The sample contains around 250,000 clones, more than 70% of them found a single time. The top ten constitute roughly 3.1% of the sample. Sequencing was carried out using peripheral blood. Receptor source: a woman under 30 with acute or convalescent COVID-19.

Here the CDR3 DNA reads TGTGCCAGCAGTTCGTCCGGGACAGGGGTAAACACTGAAGCTTTCTTT. Its protein product is CASSSSGTGVNTEAFF. The chain links TRBV27 to TRBJ1-1, with 10 positions matching TRBD1. In germline, CDR1 is MNHEY, CDR2 SMNVEV (reference sequence). Unmatched junction bases numbered 7, after V lost 4 bases and J lost 2 bases. This CDR3 comprises 16 residues.

The chain joins TRBV14 to TRBJ2-7, with D possibly being TRBD1 (6 bases). This CDR3 is 14 amino acids long. The V and J ends lost 4 bases and 3 bases respectively, with 13 bases between them. Germline assignment: CDR1 SGHDN and CDR2 FVKESK. CDR3 nucleotide sequence: TGTGCCAGCAGCCTAACCGGGACATTCTACGAGCAGTACTTC. It specifies CASSLTGTFYEQYF.

The chain carries TRBV30 and TRBJ1-2; the D is unclear. Germline CDR1 reads GTSNPN; CDR2 reads SVGIG (reference sequence). V lost 0 bases and J 7 bases, leaving 12 bases between the germline ends. CDR3 length: 13 amino acids. The CDR3: CAWSVRGYSGYTF. The CDR3 DNA sequence: TGTGCCTGGAGTGTACGAGGCTACTCTGGCTACACCTTC.

This clone was detected once. The J gene is TRBJ1-4, the V gene TRBV30, with no clear D. This CDR3 is built from 17 residues. The germline gives CDR1 GTSNPN, CDR2 SVGIG (reference sequence). V lost 2 bases and J 0 bases, leaving 16 bases between the germline ends. CDR3 DNA sequence: TGTGCCTGGAGTATTACCCGGGTCAGCGCAACTAATGAAAAACTGTTTTTT. Protein product: CAWSITRVSATNEKLFF.

This clone has at least ten counts. This chain connects TRBV2 to TRBJ1-1; 8 bases match TRBD1. Germline V gene sequence: CDR1 SNHLY, CDR2 FYNNEI. The V segment lost 6 bases and the J segment 8 bases; nucleotides outside the gene matches: 11. The CDR3 spans 14 residues. The CDR3 reads CASRETGAGREAFF. In nucleotides, the CDR3 is TGTGCCAGCAGGGAGACAGGGGCCGGAAGGGAAGCTTTCTTT.

The chain joins TRBV3-1 (or the pseudogene TRBV3-2) to TRBJ2-1; D may be TRBD2 (5 bases). From germline, CDR1 is LGHDT and CDR2 YNNKEL (reference sequence). The CDR3 covers 15 residues. V lost 4 bases and J 0 bases, leaving 10 bases between the germline ends. Here the CDR3 reads CASSRTFSSYNEQFF. CDR3 coding DNA: TGTGCCAGCAGCCGGACTTTCAGCTCCTACAATGAGCAGTTCTTC.

The J gene is TRBJ2-1, the V gene TRBV19; 15 positions match TRBD2. V was clipped by 3 bases and J by 0 bases; unmatched bases: 6. CDR1 is LNHDA and CDR2 is SQIVND in the germline V gene (reference sequence). This CDR3 is 19 amino acids long. The CDR3 sequence is CASSITGLAGGSSYNEQFF. DNA for the CDR3: TGTGCCAGTAGTATCACGGGACTAGCGGGGGGAAGCTCCTACAATGAGCAGTTCTTC.